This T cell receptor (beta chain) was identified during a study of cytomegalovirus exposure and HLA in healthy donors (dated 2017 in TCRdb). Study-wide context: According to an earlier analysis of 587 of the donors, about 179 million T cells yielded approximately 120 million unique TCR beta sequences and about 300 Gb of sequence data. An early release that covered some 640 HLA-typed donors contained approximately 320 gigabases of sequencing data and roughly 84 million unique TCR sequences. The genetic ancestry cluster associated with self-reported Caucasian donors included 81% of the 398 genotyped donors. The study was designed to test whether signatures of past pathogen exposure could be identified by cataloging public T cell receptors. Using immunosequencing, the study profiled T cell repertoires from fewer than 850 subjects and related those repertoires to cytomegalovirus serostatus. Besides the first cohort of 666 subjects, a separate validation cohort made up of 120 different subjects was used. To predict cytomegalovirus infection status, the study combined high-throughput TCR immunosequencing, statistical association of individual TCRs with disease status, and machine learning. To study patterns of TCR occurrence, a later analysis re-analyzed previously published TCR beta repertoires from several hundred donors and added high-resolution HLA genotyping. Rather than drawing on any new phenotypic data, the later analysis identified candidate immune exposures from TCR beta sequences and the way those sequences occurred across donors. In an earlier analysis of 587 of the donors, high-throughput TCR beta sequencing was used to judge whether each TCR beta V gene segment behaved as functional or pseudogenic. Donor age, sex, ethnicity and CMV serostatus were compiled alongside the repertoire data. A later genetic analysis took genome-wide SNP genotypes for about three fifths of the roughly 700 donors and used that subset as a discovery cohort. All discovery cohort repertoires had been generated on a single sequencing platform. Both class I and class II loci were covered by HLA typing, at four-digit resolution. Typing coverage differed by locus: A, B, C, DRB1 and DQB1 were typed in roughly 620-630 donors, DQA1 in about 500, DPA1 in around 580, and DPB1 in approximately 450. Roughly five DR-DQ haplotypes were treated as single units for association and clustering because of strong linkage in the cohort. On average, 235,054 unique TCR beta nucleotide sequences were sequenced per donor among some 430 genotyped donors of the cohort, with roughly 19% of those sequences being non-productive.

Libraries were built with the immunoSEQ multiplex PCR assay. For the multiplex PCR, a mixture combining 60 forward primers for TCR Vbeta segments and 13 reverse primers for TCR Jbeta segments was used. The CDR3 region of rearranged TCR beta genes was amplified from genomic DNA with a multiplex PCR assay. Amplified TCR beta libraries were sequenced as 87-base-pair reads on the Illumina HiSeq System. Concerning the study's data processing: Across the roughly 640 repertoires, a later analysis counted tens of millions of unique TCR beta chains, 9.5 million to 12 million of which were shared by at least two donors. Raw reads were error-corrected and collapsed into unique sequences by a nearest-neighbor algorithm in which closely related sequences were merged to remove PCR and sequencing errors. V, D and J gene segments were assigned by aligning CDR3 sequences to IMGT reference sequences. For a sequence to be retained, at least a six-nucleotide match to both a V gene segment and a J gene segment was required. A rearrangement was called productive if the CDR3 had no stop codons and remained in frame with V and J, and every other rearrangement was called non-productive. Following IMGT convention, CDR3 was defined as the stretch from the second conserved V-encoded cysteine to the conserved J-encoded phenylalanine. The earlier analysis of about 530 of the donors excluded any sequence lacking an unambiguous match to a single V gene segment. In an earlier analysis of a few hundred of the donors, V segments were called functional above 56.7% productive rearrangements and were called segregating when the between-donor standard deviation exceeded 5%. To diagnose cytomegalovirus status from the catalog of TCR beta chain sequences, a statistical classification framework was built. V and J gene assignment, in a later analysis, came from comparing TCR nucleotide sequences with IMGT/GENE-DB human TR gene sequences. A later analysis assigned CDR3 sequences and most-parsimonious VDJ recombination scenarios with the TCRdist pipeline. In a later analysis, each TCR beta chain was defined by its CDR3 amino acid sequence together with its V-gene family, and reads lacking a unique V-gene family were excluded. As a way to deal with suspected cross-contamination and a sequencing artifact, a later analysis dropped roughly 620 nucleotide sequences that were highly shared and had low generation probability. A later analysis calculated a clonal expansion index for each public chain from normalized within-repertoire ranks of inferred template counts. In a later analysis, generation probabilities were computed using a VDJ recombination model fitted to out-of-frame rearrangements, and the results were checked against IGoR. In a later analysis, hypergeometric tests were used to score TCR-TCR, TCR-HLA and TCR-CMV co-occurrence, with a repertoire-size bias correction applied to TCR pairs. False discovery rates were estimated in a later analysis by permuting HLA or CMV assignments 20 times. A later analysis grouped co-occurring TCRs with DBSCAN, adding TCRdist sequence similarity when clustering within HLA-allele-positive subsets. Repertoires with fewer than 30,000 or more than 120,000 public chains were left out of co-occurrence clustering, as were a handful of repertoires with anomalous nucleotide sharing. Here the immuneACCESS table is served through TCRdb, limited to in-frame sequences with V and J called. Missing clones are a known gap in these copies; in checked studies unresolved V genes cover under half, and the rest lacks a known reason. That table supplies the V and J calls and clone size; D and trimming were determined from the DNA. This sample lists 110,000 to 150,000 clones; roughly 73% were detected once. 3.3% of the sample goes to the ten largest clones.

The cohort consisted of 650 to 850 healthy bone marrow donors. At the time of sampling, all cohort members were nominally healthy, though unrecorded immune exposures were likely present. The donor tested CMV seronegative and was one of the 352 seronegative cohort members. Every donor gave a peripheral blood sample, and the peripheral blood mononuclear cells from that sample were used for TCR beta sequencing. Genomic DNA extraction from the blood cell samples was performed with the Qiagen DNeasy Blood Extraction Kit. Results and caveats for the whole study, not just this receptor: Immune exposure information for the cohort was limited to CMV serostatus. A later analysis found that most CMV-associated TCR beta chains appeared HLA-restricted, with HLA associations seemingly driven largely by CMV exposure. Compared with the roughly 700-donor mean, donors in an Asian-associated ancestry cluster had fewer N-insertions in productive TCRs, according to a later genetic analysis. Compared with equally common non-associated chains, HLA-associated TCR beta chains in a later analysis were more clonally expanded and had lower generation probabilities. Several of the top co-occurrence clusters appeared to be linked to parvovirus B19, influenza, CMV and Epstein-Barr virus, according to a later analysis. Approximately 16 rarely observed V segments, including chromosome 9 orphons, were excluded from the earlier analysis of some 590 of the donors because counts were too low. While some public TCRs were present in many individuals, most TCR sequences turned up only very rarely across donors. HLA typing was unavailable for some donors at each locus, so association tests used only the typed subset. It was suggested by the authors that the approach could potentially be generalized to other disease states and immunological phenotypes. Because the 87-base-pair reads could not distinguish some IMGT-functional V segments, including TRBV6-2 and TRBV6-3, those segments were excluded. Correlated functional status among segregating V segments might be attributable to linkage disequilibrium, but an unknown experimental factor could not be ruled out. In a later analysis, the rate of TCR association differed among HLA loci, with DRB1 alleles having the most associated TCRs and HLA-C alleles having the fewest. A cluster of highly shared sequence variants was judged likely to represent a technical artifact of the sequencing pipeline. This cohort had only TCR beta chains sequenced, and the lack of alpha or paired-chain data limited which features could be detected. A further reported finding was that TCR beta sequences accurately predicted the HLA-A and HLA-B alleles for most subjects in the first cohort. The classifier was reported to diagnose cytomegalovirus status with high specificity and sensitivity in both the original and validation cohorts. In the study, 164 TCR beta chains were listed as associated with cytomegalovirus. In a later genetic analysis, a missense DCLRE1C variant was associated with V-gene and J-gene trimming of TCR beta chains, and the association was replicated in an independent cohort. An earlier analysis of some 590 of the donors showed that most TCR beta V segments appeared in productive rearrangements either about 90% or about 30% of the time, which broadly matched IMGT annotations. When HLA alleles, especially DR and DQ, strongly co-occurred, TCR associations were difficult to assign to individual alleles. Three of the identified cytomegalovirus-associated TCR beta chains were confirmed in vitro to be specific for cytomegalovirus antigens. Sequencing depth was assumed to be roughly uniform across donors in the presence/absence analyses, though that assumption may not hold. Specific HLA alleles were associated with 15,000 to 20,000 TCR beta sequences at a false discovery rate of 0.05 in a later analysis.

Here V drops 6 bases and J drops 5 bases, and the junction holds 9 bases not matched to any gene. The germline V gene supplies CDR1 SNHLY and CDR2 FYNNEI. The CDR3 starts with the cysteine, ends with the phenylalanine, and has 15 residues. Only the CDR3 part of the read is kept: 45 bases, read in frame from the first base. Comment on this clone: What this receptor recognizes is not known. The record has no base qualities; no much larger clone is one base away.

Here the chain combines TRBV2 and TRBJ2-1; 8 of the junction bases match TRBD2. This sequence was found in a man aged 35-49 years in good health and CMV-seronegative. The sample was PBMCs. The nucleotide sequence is TGTGCCAGCAGAGAGCTCCCGGGACTAGACAATGAGCAGTTCTTC. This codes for CASRELPGLDNEQFF.